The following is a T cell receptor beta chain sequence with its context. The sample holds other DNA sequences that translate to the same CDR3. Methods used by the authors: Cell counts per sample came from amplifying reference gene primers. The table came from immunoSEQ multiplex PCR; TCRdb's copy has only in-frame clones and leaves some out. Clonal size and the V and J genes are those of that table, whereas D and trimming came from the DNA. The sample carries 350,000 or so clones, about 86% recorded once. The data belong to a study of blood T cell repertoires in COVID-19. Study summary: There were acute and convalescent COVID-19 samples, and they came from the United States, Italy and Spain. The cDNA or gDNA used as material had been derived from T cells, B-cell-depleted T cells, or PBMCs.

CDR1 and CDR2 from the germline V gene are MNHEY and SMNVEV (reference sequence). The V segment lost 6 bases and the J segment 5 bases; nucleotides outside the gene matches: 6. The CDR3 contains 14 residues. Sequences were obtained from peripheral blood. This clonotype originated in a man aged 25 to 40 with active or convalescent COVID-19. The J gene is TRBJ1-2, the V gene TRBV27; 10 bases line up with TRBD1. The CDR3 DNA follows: TGTGCCAGCAGCCACGGACAGGGGGGTTATGGCTACACCTTC. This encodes CASSHGQGGYGYTF.